Given below is one T cell receptor (beta chain) in context. Its cognate antigen has yet to be identified. The sample holds no much larger clone one base away, and base qualities are not on file. The record originates from a study of shared T cell receptors in the human thymus (dated by TCRdb to the early 2020s). With respect to the entire study: The study examined how self-reactive, shared T-cell receptor alpha chains are generated in the human thymus.

Library preparation employed the immunoSEQ multiplex PCR assay. TCRdb stores this immuneACCESS table with in-frame sequences only. Part of the clones is absent; in the studies checked, under half of the shortfall reflects unresolved V genes, and no reason is known for the rest. Here the sample has some 640,000 clones; 80% to 90% occur a single time. Roughly 0.0087% of the sample is in the top ten clones. CDR3 length: 14 amino acids, cysteine to phenylalanine. Only CDR3 DNA remains: 42 bases, in frame from the first base. Based on the germline V gene, the CDR1 and CDR2 sequences are MNHEY and SVGAGI. For this chain, trimming is 7 bases at the V end and 0 bases at the J end, and the number of junction bases without a gene match is 6. The sample was also linked to a second study, of human thymus T cells. That second publication adds: In Finland, the donors were immunologically healthy infants who were having open corrective cardiac surgery for congenital heart defects. Thymus tissue was obtained as surgical resects removed during corrective cardiac surgery. V and J gene segment usage appeared biased in both thymic and peripheral blood repertoires. The related research reported highly overlapping thymic TCR repertoires among unrelated individuals. The study described the TCR alpha and beta repertoires in under 10 infant thymus samples and a few matching peripheral blood samples. Donor ages ranging from about 7 to 250 days were recorded, and a handful of male and a couple of female infants were included in the cohort. Thymocytes were freed from the tissue by mechanical means and kept at -70 degrees C as pellets of roughly 9-30 million cells. A QIAsymphony instrument was used to extract genomic DNA from the frozen cell pellets. Using the immunoSEQ multiplex PCR assay, the TCRB and TCRAD loci were amplified from a standardized quantity of quality-controlled genomic DNA. The amplicons spanned the V(D)J region and were long enough to cover the CDR3 and allow V and J genes to be identified. Through the commercial immunoSEQ service, the amplicons were sequenced on an Illumina platform. Primer bias and sequencing errors were corrected as previously described, and TCRAD and TCRB definitions were based on the IMGT database. Analysis of the repertoires was done with immunoSEQ Analyzer 3.0 and VDJTools and included basic statistics, V/J segment usage, diversity estimates, rarefaction and pairwise overlap. Diversity was estimated with Chao1, ChaoE, Efron-Thisted, Shannon and inverse Simpson indices, and also on datasets down-sampled to the smallest sample. Repertoire overlap was assessed by strict matching of CDR3 nucleotide sequence, V gene and J gene, and clustering was done by Jaccard-based multidimensional scaling. On average, thymus samples yielded around 810,000 unique TCRB clonotypes, whereas blood samples yielded roughly 80,000.

This sequence originates from a boy under two years old with a congenital heart defect. Donor details come from another sample of the same person, matched by shared clones. The sample comprised thymocytes. Rearrangement joined TRBV6-5 to TRBJ2-7; 7 middle bases align to TRBD2. The nucleotides are TGTGCCAGCAACGCGGGAGAGAGCTCCTACGAGCAGTACTTC. This is translated as CASNAGESSYEQYF.